This paragraph reports one T cell receptor (beta chain). The data are from a study of technical replicates of blood from a handful of donors. Measured with immunoSEQ multiplex PCR; TCRdb has only the in-frame clones, and not every one. Counted here are tens of thousands of clones, roughly 98% occurring once; the ten biggest clones make up approximately 0.17%. The CDR3 is 16 amino acids. The ends were cut back, 0 bases at V and 0 bases at J, with 12 bases in the middle. CDR1 and CDR2 from the germline V gene are SGHRS and YFSETQ. The sequence derives from a human donor in good health. The sample comprised T cells isolated from PBMCs. J is TRBJ1-1 and V is TRBV5-1; D is uncertain. CDR3 amino acids: CASSLALVGVNTEAFF. CDR3 coding DNA: TGCGCCAGCAGCTTGGCATTGGTCGGGGTGAACACTGAAGCTTTCTTT.